What follows are 5 T cell receptor beta chains derived from one specimen sequenced in a study of early T cells in non-severe SARS-CoV-2 infection. TCRdb fed the 5' RACE reads into MiXCR, producing one record per CDR3 protein. The table shows under 35,000 distinct CDR3 sequences, with around 6.6% occurring only once. The sample consisted of whole blood. The receptors were sampled from an adult who was a healthcare worker with PCR-confirmed SARS-CoV-2 infection or an uninfected control (not recorded which).

This clonotype was seen more than once but under ten times. The rearrangement uses TRBV5-5 and TRBJ2-1; tentatively, D is TRBD1 (6 bases). V was cut by 0 bases and J by 8 bases, with 18 bases left in between. From germline, CDR1 is SGHKS and CDR2 YYEKEE (reference sequence). There are 16 residues in the CDR3. CDR3 in DNA: TGTGCCAGCAGCTTGGTCCCGCAGGGGATGTCGCATGAGCAGTTCTTC. Translation: CASSLVPQGMSHEQFF.

This clonotype appeared a few times. The chain couples TRBV5-1 to TRBJ2-3; the D gene is possibly TRBD1 (6 bases). The V gene lost 5 bases and the J gene lost 0 bases, with 16 bases spanning the gap. The CDR3 is 16 residues long. Looked up from germline, CDR1 is SGHRS and CDR2 is YFSETQ. CDR3 protein: CASSQRTVASTDTQYF. The DNA of the CDR3 is TGCGCCAGCAGTCAAAGGACAGTGGCTAGCACAGATACGCAGTATTTT.

This clonotype was counted many times. This chain connects TRBV20-1 to TRBJ1-2, with 8 bases lining up with TRBD1. Germline V gene sequence: CDR1 DFQATT, CDR2 SNEGSKA (reference sequence). The CDR3 runs to 12 residues. Trimming removed 3 bases from V and 9 bases from J; junction bases left unmatched: 6. As DNA, the CDR3 is TGCAGTGCTAGGGCGGACAGGGCCAGCTACACCTTC. Translation: CSARADRASYTF.

The gene calls are TRBV29-1 and TRBJ1-3, with D unresolved. The CDR3 has 14 residues. In germline, CDR1 is SQVTM, CDR2 ANQGSEA. The V end was cut by 0 bases, the J end by 1 base, with 7 bases between. The CDR3 sequence is CSVEDGVSGNTIYF. The CDR3, as DNA: TGCAGCGTTGAAGATGGCGTTTCTGGAAACACCATATATTTT.

The table lists this clonotype with many counts. The chain carries TRBV7-9 and TRBJ1-2; tentatively, D is TRBD1 (6 bases). Germline-derived CDR1 and CDR2 are SEHNR and FQNEAQ (reference sequence). Between the trimmed V and J ends, which lost 1 base and 6 bases, there was a span of 15 bases. There are 15 residues in the CDR3. This CDR3 is CASSLGAGATDGYTF. For the CDR3, the DNA is TGTGCCAGCAGCTTAGGAGCAGGGGCGACGGATGGCTACACCTTC. Looking up the rest from reference TRBV7-9 and TRBJ1-2 gives the full variable domain: DTGVSQNPRHKITKRGQNVTFRCDPISEHNRLYWYRQTLGQGPEFLTYFQNEAQLEKSRLLSDRFSAERPKGSFSTLEIQRTEQGDSAMYLCASSLGAGATDGYTFGSGTRLTVV.